This TCR beta chain originates from a study of cytomegalovirus exposure and HLA in healthy donors. General study points: Overall, approximately 180 TCR beta chains were annotated as cytomegalovirus-associated.

Note on this clone: Its antigen remains unknown.

13 Jbeta primers and 60 Vbeta primers were used for the PCR. The repertoire was sequenced with immunoSEQ multiplex PCR; TCRdb's copy has only in-frame clones and lacks some. This sample yields some 190,000 clones, of which about 81% are seen a single time; less than 2% belongs to the top ten. Donors sampled were nominally healthy, though unrecorded immune exposures were likely. The sequence was collected from a man aged 18-30 years in good health and CMV-seronegative. The sequenced material came from PBMCs.

CDR3 sequence reads: CASRVQRGGKLNEQFF. The CDR3 DNA reads as TGTGCCAGCAGAGTACAGAGGGGAGGGAAGCTCAATGAGCAGTTCTTC. The chain carries TRBV6-6 and TRBJ2-1, with 7 positions matching TRBD2. Per germline, CDR1 MNHNY and CDR2 SVGAGI (reference sequence). The CDR3 is 16 residues long. The trim removed 6 bases at V and 6 bases at J, leaving 14 bases unmatched.